The rows below give T cell receptor beta chains drawn from one sample of a study of T cell responses to AZD1222 COVID-19 vaccine. The table came from immunoSEQ multiplex PCR; TCRdb's copy has only in-frame clones and leaves some out. The sample yields tens of thousands of clones, around three quarters seen once. The specimen comprised peripheral blood, sampled on day 0 of AZD1222 vaccination. These receptors all come from an adult in good health. CDR3s include the opening cysteine and the closing phenylalanine or tryptophan. Each record gives: D gene, V gene, clone size, J gene, CDR3 DNA, CDR3 protein. D genes are given only for firm matches. Expanded clones get a size class; other rows say once, few or many, or leave the size out.

TRBD2	TRBV7-9	NA	TRBJ2-5	TGTGCCAGCAGCTTATGGGGAGGGGAGACCCAGTACTTC	CASSLWGGETQYF
NA	TRBV12-5	NA	TRBJ1-6	TGTGCTAGTGGTTTGAGGAGAAGTGAATCACCCCTCCACTTT	CASGLRRSESPLHF
TRBD1	TRBV11-2	NA	TRBJ2-7	TGTGCCAGCAGTGTCCTGGGACAGTCCTACGAGCAGTACTTC	CASSVLGQSYEQYF
NA	TRBV7-9	once	TRBJ1-5	TGTGCCAGCAGCTTAGGGTCAGGCAATCAGCCCCAGCATTTT	CASSLGSGNQPQHF
NA	TRBV28	NA	TRBJ1-5	TGTGGGACGAGGGGGAATAGCAATCAGCCCCAGCATTTT	CGTRGNSNQPQHF
TRBD1	TRBV6-5	NA	TRBJ1-4	TGTGCCAGCATAGGGACAGGGTTAACTAATGAAAAACTGTTTTTT	CASIGTGLTNEKLFF
TRBD1	TRBV7-2	NA	TRBJ2-7	TGTGCCAGCAGCAAAGACAGGGACAGTTTATACGAGCAGTACTTC	CASSKDRDSLYEQYF
NA	TRBV28	NA	TRBJ1-2	TGTGCCAGCAGTTTAGACATTCGCTATGGCTACACCTTC	CASSLDIRYGYTF
TRBD1	TRBV11-2	NA	TRBJ1-1	TGTGCCAGCAGGCAGACACAGGGGGCTGAAGCTTTCTTT	CASRQTQGAEAFF
NA	TRBV15	NA	TRBJ2-5	TGTGCCACCAGCTGGGGACTCGGAGAGACCCAGTACTTC	CATSWGLGETQYF
TRBD1	TRBV27	NA	TRBJ1-6	TGTGCCAGCAGTTTAGGGACAGCGAGGGCCAATTCACCCCTCCACTTT	CASSLGTARANSPLHF
NA	TRBV7-2	NA	TRBJ1-4	TGTGCCAGCAGCTTAACCGGGACGGGTGGGGGTCCTGAAAAACTGTTTTTT	CASSLTGTGGGPEKLFF
NA	TRBV6-6	NA	TRBJ1-6	TGTGCCAGCAGTTTGGACAGCTCCTATAATTCACCCCTCCACTTT	CASSLDSSYNSPLHF
NA	TRBV27	NA	TRBJ1-6	TGTGCCAGCAGTTTAATGGGGACCTATAATTCACCCCTCCACTTT	CASSLMGTYNSPLHF
NA	TRBV5-6	NA	TRBJ2-7	TGTGCCAGCAGCTTATTCAGGGCCTCCTACGAGCAGTACTTC	CASSLFRASYEQYF
NA	TRBV20-1	NA	TRBJ2-7	TGCAGTGCTAGGGAGGTGGAGCAGTACTTC	CSAREVEQYF
NA	TRBV14	once	TRBJ1-2	TGTGCCAGCAGCCAGGGTCCCATCTATGGCTACACCTTC	CASSQGPIYGYTF
TRBD1	TRBV5-1	few	TRBJ1-2	TGCGCCAGCAGCATGACAGGGGACCCGAATGGCTACACCTTC	CASSMTGDPNGYTF